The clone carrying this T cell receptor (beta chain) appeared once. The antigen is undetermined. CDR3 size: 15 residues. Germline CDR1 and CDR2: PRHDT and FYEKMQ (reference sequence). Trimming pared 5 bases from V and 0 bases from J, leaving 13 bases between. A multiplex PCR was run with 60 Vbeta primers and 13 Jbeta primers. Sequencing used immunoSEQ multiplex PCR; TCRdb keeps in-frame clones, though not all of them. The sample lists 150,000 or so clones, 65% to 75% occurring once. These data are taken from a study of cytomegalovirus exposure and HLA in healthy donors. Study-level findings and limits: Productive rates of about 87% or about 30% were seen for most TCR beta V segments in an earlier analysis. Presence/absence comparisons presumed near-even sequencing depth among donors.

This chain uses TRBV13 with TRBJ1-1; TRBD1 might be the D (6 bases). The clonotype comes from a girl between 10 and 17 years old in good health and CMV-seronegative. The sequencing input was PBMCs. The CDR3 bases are TGTGCCAGCAGCACCCGCCAGGGGATGAACACTGAAGCTTTCTTT. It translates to CASSTRQGMNTEAFF.